This is a list of T cell receptor beta chains from one sample in a study of blood T cell repertoires in COVID-19. TCRdb's table, derived via immunoSEQ multiplex PCR, lists solely in-frame clones and lacks some. The data hold some 270,000 clones, with approximately 83% observed a single time. Sequenced: peripheral blood. The source is an older woman with acute or convalescent COVID-19. Each CDR3 is given with its conserved first and last residue. Each record gives: clone size, J gene, V gene, D gene, CDR3 protein, CDR3 DNA. A D gene is named only where the DNA matches it firmly. A clone size is listed for some rows: how often the clone was seen (once, few, many), or a class if it is expanded.

.,TRBJ1-2,TRBV5-6,.,CASNWGGANYGYTF,TGTGCCAGCAACTGGGGGGGCGCTAACTATGGCTACACCTTC
.,TRBJ2-3,TRBV14,.,CASSQWTLQYF,TGTGCCAGCAGCCAATGGACATTGCAGTATTTT
once,TRBJ1-1,TRBV7-3,.,CASSPGVIRGGTEAFF,TGTGCCAGCAGCCCCGGGGTTATCCGTGGGGGGACTGAAGCTTTCTTT
.,TRBJ2-2,TRBV6-5,TRBD2,CASSQRGGSGELFF,TGTGCCAGCAGCCAGCGGGGGGGCTCCGGGGAGCTGTTTTTT
.,TRBJ1-5,TRBV6-5,TRBD1,CASIPDRVGQPQHF,TGTGCCAGCATACCGGACAGGGTCGGTCAGCCCCAGCATTTT
few,TRBJ1-1,TRBV2,.,CASGSDRNTEAFF,TGTGCCAGCGGATCCGACAGGAACACTGAAGCTTTCTTT
.,TRBJ1-2,TRBV6-1,TRBD1,CASSDTGTGYGYTF,TGTGCCAGCAGTGATACCGGGACAGGCTATGGCTACACCTTC
.,TRBJ1-2,TRBV5-1,.,CASSPDGVGGYTF,TGCGCCAGCAGCCCCGACGGGGTCGGTGGCTACACCTTC
.,TRBJ1-2,TRBV30,.,CAWSVAGAYGYTF,TGTGCCTGGAGTGTAGCAGGGGCCTATGGCTACACCTTC
.,TRBJ1-1,TRBV20-1,.,CSATDTEAFF,TGCAGTGCCACAGACACTGAAGCTTTCTTT
.,TRBJ2-3,TRBV5-6,.,CASTPRGGSGTQYF,TGTGCCAGCACCCCAAGGGGGGGCAGTGGTACGCAGTATTTT
.,TRBJ2-3,TRBV5-1,.,CASNLGRLTDTQYF,TGCGCCAGCAACTTAGGCAGGCTCACAGATACGCAGTATTTT
.,TRBJ1-6,TRBV6-5,.,CASTRELRYNSPLHF,TGTGCCAGTACCCGGGAGCTTCGCTATAATTCACCCCTCCACTTT
few,TRBJ2-5,TRBV5-4,.,CASSRSGGLQETQYF,TGTGCCAGCAGCCGATCGGGGGGCCTCCAAGAGACCCAGTACTTC
.,TRBJ2-5,TRBV5-4,TRBD2,CASSLGGGARWETQYF,TGTGCCAGCAGCTTGGGCGGGGGGGCCAGGTGGGAGACCCAGTACTTC
once,TRBJ1-3,TRBV2,TRBD1,CASKTGVDTIYF,TGTGCCAGCAAGACAGGGGTGGACACCATATATTTT
.,TRBJ2-1,TRBV19,TRBD1,CASSRTGGRGPYNEQFF,TGTGCCAGTAGTAGGACAGGGGGCCGGGGCCCCTACAATGAGCAGTTCTTC
.,TRBJ2-7,TRBV7-8,.,CASSLVKQGEQYF,TGTGCCAGCAGCTTAGTGAAGCAGGGAGAGCAGTACTTC
.,TRBJ2-1,TRBV11-1,.,CASSLNTGFDEQFF,TGTGCCAGCAGCTTAAATACAGGGTTCGATGAGCAGTTCTTC
.,TRBJ1-1,TRBV30,.,CAWSVFNSAEAFF,TGTGCCTGGAGTGTTTTCAATTCAGCTGAAGCTTTCTTT
.,TRBJ1-5,TRBV11-2,.,CASSPGGQPQHF,TGTGCCAGCAGCCCGGGGGGTCAGCCCCAGCATTTT
.,TRBJ2-7,TRBV6-5,.,CASSTNRQRSYEQYF,TGTGCCAGCAGTACCAATCGACAGCGCTCCTACGAGCAGTACTTC
once,TRBJ1-1,TRBV12-3/TRBV12-4,.,CASSREMNTEAFF,TGTGCCAGCAGTCGGGAGATGAACACTGAAGCTTTCTTT
.,TRBJ2-3,TRBV29-1,.,CSVAGAGRTDTQYF,TGCAGCGTGGCGGGTGCGGGCAGGACAGATACGCAGTATTTT
.,TRBJ1-1,TRBV20-1,TRBD1,CSASLRDSGAFF,TGCAGTGCTAGTCTCCGGGACAGTGGGGCTTTCTTT
.,TRBJ2-4,TRBV7-3,TRBD1,CASSSGTGVRDGNEYF,TGTGCCAGCAGCTCAGGGACAGGGGTCAGAGATGGTAATGAGTACTTC
few,TRBJ1-3,TRBV6-5,TRBD1,CASGQGATGNTIYF,TGTGCCAGTGGACAGGGGGCCACTGGAAACACCATATATTTT
.,TRBJ1-2,TRBV27,.,CASSSSGWEGNGYTF,TGTGCCAGCAGTTCCTCAGGTTGGGAGGGTAACGGCTACACCTTC
.,TRBJ1-4,TRBV15,.,CATSPRAGVGEKLFF,TGTGCCACCAGCCCGAGGGCAGGAGTTGGGGAAAAACTGTTTTTT
.,TRBJ1-4,TRBV30,.,CAWSSRVGEKLFF,TGTGCCTGGAGTTCCAGGGTGGGTGAAAAACTGTTTTTT
.,TRBJ1-4,TRBV3-1/TRBV3-2,.,CASSPTTTNEKLFF,TGTGCCAGCAGCCCGACAACGACTAATGAAAAACTGTTTTTT
.,TRBJ2-3,TRBV15,.,CATSRAGGRTDTQYF,TGTGCCACCAGCAGAGCGGGGGGCCGCACAGATACGCAGTATTTT
.,TRBJ1-1,TRBV4-1,.,CASSFWGQLNTEAFF,TGCGCCAGCAGCTTTTGGGGCCAGCTGAACACTGAAGCTTTCTTT
.,TRBJ1-1,TRBV6-5,TRBD1,CASSRPGTGTLEAFF,TGTGCCAGCAGTAGGCCCGGGACAGGGACACTTGAAGCTTTCTTT
few,TRBJ2-3,TRBV9,TRBD2,CASSVVALAGVDTQYF,TGTGCCAGCAGCGTAGTCGCCCTTGCGGGGGTGGATACGCAGTATTTT
.,TRBJ1-1,TRBV7-9,.,CASSSDTMNTEAFF,TGTGCCAGCAGCTCCGACACGATGAACACTGAAGCTTTCTTT
.,TRBJ2-3,TRBV3-1/TRBV3-2,TRBD1,CASSPHRGYTDTQYF,TGTGCCAGCAGCCCGCACAGGGGTTATACAGATACGCAGTATTTT
.,TRBJ2-5,TRBV18,TRBD2,CASSPGLAGARETQYF,TGTGCCAGCTCACCAGGACTAGCGGGGGCCCGCGAGACCCAGTACTTC
.,TRBJ2-7,TRBV18,.,CASSARGTSAYEQYF,TGTGCCAGCTCCGCACGGGGGACCTCTGCCTACGAGCAGTACTTC
.,TRBJ1-1,TRBV27,.,CASSIWGEVAFF,TGTGCCAGTAGTATTTGGGGGGAGGTGGCTTTCTTT